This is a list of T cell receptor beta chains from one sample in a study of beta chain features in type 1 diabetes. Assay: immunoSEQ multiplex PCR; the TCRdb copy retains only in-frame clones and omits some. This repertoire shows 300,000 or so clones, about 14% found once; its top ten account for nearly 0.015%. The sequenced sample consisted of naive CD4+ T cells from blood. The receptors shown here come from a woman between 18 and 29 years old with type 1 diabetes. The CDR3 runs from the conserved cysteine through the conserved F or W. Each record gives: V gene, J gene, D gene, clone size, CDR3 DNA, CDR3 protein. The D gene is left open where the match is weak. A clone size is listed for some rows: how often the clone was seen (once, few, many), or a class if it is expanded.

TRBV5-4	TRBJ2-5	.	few	TGTGCCAGCAGCTTGGGCTCGCGAGGAGAGACCCAGTACTTC	CASSLGSRGETQYF
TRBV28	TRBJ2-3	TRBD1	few	TGTGCCAGCGTTGGACAGGGGGCGGCAGATACGCAGTATTTT	CASVGQGAADTQYF
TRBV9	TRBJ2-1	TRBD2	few	TGTGCCAGCAGCGGAGGCCTAGCGGCATACAATGAGCAGTTCTTC	CASSGGLAAYNEQFF
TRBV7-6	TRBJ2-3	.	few	TGTGCCAGCAGCTTGGGGCAGAGCACAGATACGCAGTATTTT	CASSLGQSTDTQYF
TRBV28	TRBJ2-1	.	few	TGTGCCAGCAGTTTATCAGGGGGGCTATACAATGAGCAGTTCTTC	CASSLSGGLYNEQFF
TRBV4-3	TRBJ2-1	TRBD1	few	TGCGCCAGCAGCCCTGGCGCAGGGGGCGATTGGGACAATGAGCAGTTCTTC	CASSPGAGGDWDNEQFF
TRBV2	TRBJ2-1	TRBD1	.	TGTGCCAGCTTGAGGGGACAGGGGTCAGGGCAGTTCTTC	CASLRGQGSGQFF
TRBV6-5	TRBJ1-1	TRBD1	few	TGTGCCAGCAGTAACGCAAACAGGGGATGGACTGAAGCTTTCTTT	CASSNANRGWTEAFF
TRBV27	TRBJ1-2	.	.	TGTGCCAGCATGTGGTTGGGACTGACTGGCTACACCTTC	CASMWLGLTGYTF
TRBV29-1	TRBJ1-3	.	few	TGCAGCGGGACAGCGCCTGGAAACACCATATATTTT	CSGTAPGNTIYF
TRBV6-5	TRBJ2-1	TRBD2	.	TGTGCCAGCAGCGGACTAGCGGGAACCTACAATGAGCAGTTCTTC	CASSGLAGTYNEQFF
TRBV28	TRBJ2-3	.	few	TGTGCCAGCAGTTTACGCGGGCAGAGCACAGATACGCAGTATTTT	CASSLRGQSTDTQYF
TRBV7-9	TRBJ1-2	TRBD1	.	TGTGCCAGCAGCCCGGGACAGAACCCAGCCTTTGGCTACACCTTC	CASSPGQNPAFGYTF
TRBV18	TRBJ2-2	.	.	TGTGCCAGCTCACCACCTGCCGGGAACACCGGGGAGCTGTTTTTT	CASSPPAGNTGELFF